This T cell receptor beta chain was documented in a study of shared clonotypes between healthy human individuals. Assay runs were performed at deep level. The data were produced by immunoSEQ multiplex PCR, yet TCRdb's version contains in-frame clones alone and is incomplete. In the table there are some 1.4 million clones, roughly 96% of which are singletons. The CDR3 has 15 residues. Trimming cost V 6 bases and J 3 bases; bases outside gene matches: 10. Germline lookup yields CDR1 KGHSH and CDR2 LQKENI. Sequenced sample: naive CD4+ T cells sorted from blood. The subset here: CD45RA+ positively selected. V gene TRBV18 combines with J gene TRBJ2-7; TRBD2 aligns across 8 bases. This TCR was sampled from a man younger than 40 in good health. In DNA form, the CDR3 reads TGTGCCAGCTCTCAAGGAGCGGGAGATTACTACGAGCAGTACTTC. Its translation is CASSQGAGDYYEQYF.